These 2 T cell receptor beta chains originate from one sample sequenced in a study of T cells after yellow fever vaccination. Each CDR3 protein is one row after TCRdb ran MiXCR on the 5' RACE reads. The sample carries approximately 330,000 distinct CDR3 sequences, around 13% recorded once. The sample consisted of CD4+ T cells sorted from PBMCs, taken 15 days after the yellow fever booster vaccination. The receptors were sampled from a man aged 18 to 29 who received the YFV17D yellow fever vaccine.

The chain has TRBV4-3 and TRBJ1-6; D gene uncertain. Germline V gene lookup returns CDR1 LGHNA and CDR2 YSLEER. The CDR3 is made up of 16 amino acids. Deletions cut 0 bases from V and 2 bases from J, with 8 bases between. The CDR3 bases are TGCGCCAGCAGCCAAGAGCTGGGGACCTATAATTCACCCCTCCACTTT. Amino acid sequence: CASSQELGTYNSPLHF.

The V gene is TRBV7-2, the J gene TRBJ2-5, with 10 bases matching TRBD1. Germline-derived CDR1 and CDR2 are SGHTA and FQGNSA. This CDR3 has 17 amino acids. J lost 3 bases, V lost 0 bases, and 7 bases had no gene match. DNA for the CDR3: TGTGCCAGCAGCTTAGCGTGGCTGGGGACAGGGGAAGAGACCCAGTACTTC. Residues: CASSLAWLGTGEETQYF.